In this sample, the clone carrying this T cell receptor beta chain turned up a few times. This entry is derived from a study of blood T cell repertoires in COVID-19. TCRdb's copy holds only in-frame clones and misses some; the assay was immunoSEQ multiplex PCR. The profile shows some 530,000 clones, 75% to 90% of them singletons. Germline values: CDR1 SGHRS, CDR2 YFSETQ. There are 16 residues in the CDR3. V dropped 0 bases and J dropped 7; count of bases not matched to a gene: 5. The V call is TRBV5-1, the J call TRBJ1-6; 9 bases agree with TRBD1. The TCR sequence derives from a woman aged 55-69 years who had recovered from COVID-19. Sequencing was done on a sample of PBMCs or T cells enriched from blood (not recorded which). CDR3 nucleotide sequence: TGCGCCAGCAGCTTGGACGAACAGGGGGCGAATTCACCCCTCCACTTT. This sequence encodes CASSLDEQGANSPLHF. Looking up the rest from reference TRBV5-1 and TRBJ1-6 gives the full variable domain: KAGVTQTPRYLIKTRGQQVTLSCSPISGHRSVSWYQQTPGQGLQFLFEYFSETQRNKGNFPGRFSGRQFSNSRSEMNVSTLELGDSALYLCASSLDEQGANSPLHFGNGTRLTVT.